The clone carrying this TCR beta chain was seen a handful of times. The sample belongs to a study of blood T cell repertoires in COVID-19. Study information: The United States, Italy and Spain were the sources of the acute and convalescent COVID-19 samples.

Source study methods: Amplifying reference gene primers gave estimates of nucleated cell counts. Assay: immunoSEQ multiplex PCR; the TCRdb copy retains only in-frame clones and omits some. From that table come the V and J calls and clone size; the DNA was used to work out D and trimming. The table has around 150,000 clones, 84% seen once. The V and J ends lost 1 base and 5 bases, in that order; junction bases with no gene match: 3. Per the germline V gene, CDR1 is SGHAT and CDR2 is FQNNGV. The CDR3 sequence is 14 residues long. This sequence joins TRBV11-2 and TRBJ1-2; 8 positions agree with TRBD1. The sequence was obtained from a woman aged 80 or older in a cohort sampled during active or convalescent COVID-19. The specimen sequenced was peripheral blood. CDR3 bases: TGTGCCAGCAGCTTAGTTGACAGGGGTTATGGCTACACCTTC. This sequence encodes CASSLVDRGYGYTF.